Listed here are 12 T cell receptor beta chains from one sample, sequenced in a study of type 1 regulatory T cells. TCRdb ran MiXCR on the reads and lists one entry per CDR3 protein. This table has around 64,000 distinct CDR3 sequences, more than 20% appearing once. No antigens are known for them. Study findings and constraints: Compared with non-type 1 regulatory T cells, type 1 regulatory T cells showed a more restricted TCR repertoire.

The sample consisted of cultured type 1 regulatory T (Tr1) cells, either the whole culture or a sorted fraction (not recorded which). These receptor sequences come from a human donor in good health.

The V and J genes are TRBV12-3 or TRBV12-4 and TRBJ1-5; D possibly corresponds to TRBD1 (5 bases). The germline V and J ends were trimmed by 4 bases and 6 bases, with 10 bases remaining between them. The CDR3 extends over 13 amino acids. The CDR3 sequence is CASSSGSGQPQHF. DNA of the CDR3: TGTGCCAGCAGTTCAGGGTCCGGTCAGCCCCAGCATTTT.

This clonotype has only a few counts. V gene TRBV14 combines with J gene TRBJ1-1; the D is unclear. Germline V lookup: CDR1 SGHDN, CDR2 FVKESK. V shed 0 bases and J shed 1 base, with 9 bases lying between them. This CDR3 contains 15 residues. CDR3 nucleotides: TGTGCCAGCAGCCAAGAAAAAAGGCCGAACACTGAAGCTTTCTTT. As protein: CASSQEKRPNTEAFF.

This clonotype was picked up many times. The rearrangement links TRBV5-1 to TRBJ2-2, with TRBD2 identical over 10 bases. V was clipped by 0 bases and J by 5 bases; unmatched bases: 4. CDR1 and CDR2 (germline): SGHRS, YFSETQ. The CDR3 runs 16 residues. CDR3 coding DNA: TGCGCCAGCAGCTTGGAACTAGCGGGGTCAACCGGGGAGCTGTTTTTT. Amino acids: CASSLELAGSTGELFF.

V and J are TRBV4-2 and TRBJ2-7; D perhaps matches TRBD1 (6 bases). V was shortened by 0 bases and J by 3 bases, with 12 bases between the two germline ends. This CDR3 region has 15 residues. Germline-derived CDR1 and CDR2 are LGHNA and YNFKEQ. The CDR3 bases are TGTGCCAGCAGCCAAGAACAGGCAGGGGACTACGAGCAGTACTTC. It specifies CASSQEQAGDYEQYF.

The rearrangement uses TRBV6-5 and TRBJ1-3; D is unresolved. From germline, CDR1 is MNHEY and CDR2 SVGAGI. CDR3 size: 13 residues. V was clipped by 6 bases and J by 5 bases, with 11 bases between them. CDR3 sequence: CASRGLGRNTIYF. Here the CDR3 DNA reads TGTGCCAGCAGGGGCCTAGGGAGAAACACCATATATTTT.

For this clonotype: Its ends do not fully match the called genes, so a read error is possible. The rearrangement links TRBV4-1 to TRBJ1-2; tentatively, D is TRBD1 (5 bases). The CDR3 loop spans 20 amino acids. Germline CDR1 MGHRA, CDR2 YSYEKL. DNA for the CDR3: TGCGCCAGCAGCCAAGATGTGTTCGACAGTCATCTAGGTTCCAACTATGGCCACACCTTC. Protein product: CASSQDVFDSHLGSNYGHTF.

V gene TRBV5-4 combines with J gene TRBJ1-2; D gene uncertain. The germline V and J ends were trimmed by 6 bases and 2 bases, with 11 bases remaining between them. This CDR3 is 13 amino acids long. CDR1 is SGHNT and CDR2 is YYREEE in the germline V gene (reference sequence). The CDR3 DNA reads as TGTGCCAGCAACCCGGAACTGAACTATGGCTACACCTTC. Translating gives CASNPELNYGYTF.

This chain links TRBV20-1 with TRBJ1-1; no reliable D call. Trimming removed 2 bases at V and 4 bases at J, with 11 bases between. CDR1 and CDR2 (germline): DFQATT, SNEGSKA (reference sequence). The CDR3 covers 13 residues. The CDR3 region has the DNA TGCAGTGCTAGAAGGGTCGGAGGCACTGAAGCTTTCTTT. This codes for CSARRVGGTEAFF.

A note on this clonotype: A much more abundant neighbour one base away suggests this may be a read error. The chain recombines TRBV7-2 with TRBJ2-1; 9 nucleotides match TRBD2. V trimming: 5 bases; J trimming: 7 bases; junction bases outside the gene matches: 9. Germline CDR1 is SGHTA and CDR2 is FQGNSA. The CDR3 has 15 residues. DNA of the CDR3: TGTGCCAGCAGCCCCTTCTTCGCGGGAGGGAATGAGCAGTTCTTC. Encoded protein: CASSPFFAGGNEQFF.

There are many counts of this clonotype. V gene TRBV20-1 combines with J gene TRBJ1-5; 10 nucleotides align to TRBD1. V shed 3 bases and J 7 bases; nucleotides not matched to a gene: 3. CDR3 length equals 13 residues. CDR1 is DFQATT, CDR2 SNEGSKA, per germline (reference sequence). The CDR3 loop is CSARTGGGQPQHF. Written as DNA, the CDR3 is TGCAGTGCTAGGACAGGGGGCGGGCAGCCCCAGCATTTT.

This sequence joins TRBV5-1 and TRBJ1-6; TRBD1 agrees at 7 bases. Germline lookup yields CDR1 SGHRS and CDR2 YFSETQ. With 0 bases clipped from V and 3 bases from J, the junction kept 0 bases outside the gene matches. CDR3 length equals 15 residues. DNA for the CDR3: TGCGCCAGCAGCTTGGCAGGGGGCTATAATTCACCCCTCCACTTT. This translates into CASSLAGGYNSPLHF.

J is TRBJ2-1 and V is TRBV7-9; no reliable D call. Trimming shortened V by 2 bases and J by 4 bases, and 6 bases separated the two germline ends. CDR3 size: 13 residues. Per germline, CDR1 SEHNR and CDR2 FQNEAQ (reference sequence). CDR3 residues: CASSLPRYNEQFF. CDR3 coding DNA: TGTGCCAGCAGCTTACCGAGATACAATGAGCAGTTCTTC. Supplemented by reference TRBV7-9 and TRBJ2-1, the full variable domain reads DTGVSQNPRHKITKRGQNVTFRCDPISEHNRLYWYRQTLGQGPEFLTYFQNEAQLEKSRLLSDRFSAERPKGSFSTLEIQRTEQGDSAMYLCASSLPRYNEQFFGPGTRLTVL.